Below, 18 T cell receptor beta chains from the same sample are listed, as sequenced in a study of blood T cell repertoires in COVID-19. TCRdb keeps only in-frame clones here, not all; method: immunoSEQ multiplex PCR. Of 290,000 or so clones listed, 90% were seen once; the top ten hold 3.5% to 4.5%. Sample: PBMCs or T cells enriched from blood (not recorded which). The receptors shown here come from a woman between 18 and 29 years old with acute COVID-19.

The rearrangement uses TRBV7-9 and TRBJ1-2, with 8 bases identical to TRBD1. Germline V CDR1 and CDR2: SEHNR, FQNEAQ (reference sequence). J was trimmed by 4 bases and V by 4 bases; bases with no gene match: 5. The CDR3 contains 14 residues. The DNA of the CDR3 is TGTGCCAGCAGCTCCCGAACAGGGGGCTATGGCTACACCTTC. Amino acids: CASSSRTGGYGYTF.

The chain couples TRBV5-1 to TRBJ2-3, with D tentatively TRBD1 (6 bases). V was trimmed by 2 bases and J by 1 base, leaving 17 bases between them. The CDR3 is 17 amino acids. CDR1 is SGHRS and CDR2 is YFSETQ in the germline V gene. The CDR3 spells CASSLIQGTRGTDTQYF. Here the CDR3 DNA reads TGCGCCAGCAGCTTAATACAGGGAACCAGGGGCACAGATACGCAGTATTTT. The full variable domain, with the rest looked up from reference TRBV5-1 and TRBJ2-3, is KAGVTQTPRYLIKTRGQQVTLSCSPISGHRSVSWYQQTPGQGLQFLFEYFSETQRNKGNFPGRFSGRQFSNSRSEMNVSTLELGDSALYLCASSLIQGTRGTDTQYFGPGTRLTVL.

This chain joins TRBV3-1 (or the pseudogene TRBV3-2) and TRBJ2-2; 7 bases are shared with TRBD1. V lost 4 bases and J lost 7; bases outside the gene matches: 6. This CDR3 comprises 14 residues. CDR1 is LGHDT, CDR2 YNNKEL, per germline (reference sequence). CDR3 in DNA: TGTGCCAGCAGCCGATTACAGGGGTTCGGGGAGCTGTTTTTT. This codes for CASSRLQGFGELFF.

The DNA of the CDR3 is TGTGCCAGCTCACCAAACCGGGACACGGATGGCTACACCTTC. Protein product: CASSPNRDTDGYTF. The gene calls are TRBV18 and TRBJ1-2; perhaps TRBD1 as D (6 bases). Per the germline V gene, CDR1 is KGHSH and CDR2 is LQKENI. The CDR3 spans 14 residues. The V gene lost 2 bases and the J gene lost 6 bases, with 13 bases spanning the gap.

The chain is built from TRBV11-2 and TRBJ1-5; TRBD1 aligns across 10 bases. J was trimmed by 7 bases and V by 5 bases; bases with no gene match: 11. The germline V gene encodes CDR1 SGHAT and CDR2 FQNNGV. This CDR3 is 16 amino acids long. CDR3 bases: TGTGCCAGCAGCGCCCGGGACAGGGGCATTTGGCAGCCCCAGCATTTT. As protein: CASSARDRGIWQPQHF.

The chain has TRBV5-1 and TRBJ2-1; D gene uncertain. This CDR3 has 15 amino acids. The germline gives CDR1 SGHRS, CDR2 YFSETQ. Trimming pared 4 bases from V and 2 bases from J, leaving 13 bases between. The CDR3 nucleotides are TGCGCCAGCAGCCTCGAACTGAAGACCTACAATGAGCAGTTCTTC. This translates into CASSLELKTYNEQFF. Full variable domain (remainder filled in from reference TRBV5-1 and TRBJ2-1): KAGVTQTPRYLIKTRGQQVTLSCSPISGHRSVSWYQQTPGQGLQFLFEYFSETQRNKGNFPGRFSGRQFSNSRSEMNVSTLELGDSALYLCASSLELKTYNEQFFGPGTRLTVL.

This chain joins TRBV7-8 and TRBJ2-7; D is uncertain. This CDR3 is built from 14 residues. The germline V and J ends were trimmed by 3 bases and 0 bases, with 9 bases remaining between them. Germline CDR1 and CDR2: SGHVS and FQNEAQ. The CDR3 loop is CASSFPDFSYEQYF. The CDR3 DNA follows: TGTGCCAGCAGCTTCCCCGACTTCTCCTACGAGCAGTACTTC.

The V call is TRBV4-2, the J call TRBJ2-7; D is possibly TRBD2 (7 bases). Germline values: CDR1 LGHNA, CDR2 YNFKEQ. V lost 0 bases and J 2 bases, leaving 14 bases between the germline ends. The CDR3 runs 16 residues. As DNA, the CDR3 is TGTGCCAGCAGCCAAGATGTCGGGGGGCTCCCCTACGAGCAGTACTTC. Protein product: CASSQDVGGLPYEQYF.

The chain links TRBV2 to TRBJ2-3; tentative D call: TRBD1 (5 bases). V was cut by 6 bases and J by 4 bases, with 14 bases left in between. The CDR3 has 14 amino acids. Germline V gene data show CDR1 as SNHLY and CDR2 as FYNNEI. The CDR3 nucleotides read TGTGCCAGCAGCTGGGGCCAGAGTCCAGATACGCAGTATTTT. It yields the protein CASSWGQSPDTQYF.

The CDR3 region has the DNA TGTGCCAGCAGCTTAAACGATTTTTCGGTTGAAGCTTTCTTT. The encoded protein is CASSLNDFSVEAFF. This chain connects TRBV11-3 to TRBJ1-1, with D hard to call. The germline V gene has CDR1 SGHNT and CDR2 YENEEA. Deletions cut 2 bases from V and 7 bases from J, with 14 bases between. The CDR3 totals 14 residues. The full variable domain, completed using reference TRBV11-3 and TRBJ1-1, is EAGVVQSPRYKIIEKKQPVAFWCNPISGHNTLYWYLQNLGQGPELLIRYENEEAVDDSQLPKDRFSAERLKGVDSTLKIQPAELGDSAVYLCASSLNDFSVEAFFGQGTRLTVV.

This clone occurred once. The chain links TRBV7-2 to TRBJ2-5, with 7 bases identical to TRBD2. Germline V gives CDR1 SGHTA, CDR2 FQGNSA. This CDR3 has 13 residues. The ends lost 5 bases at V and 9 bases at J; junction bases unmatched: 9. This CDR3 is CASSDSGKRAQYF. In DNA, the CDR3 is TGTGCCAGCAGCGACAGCGGGAAGCGTGCCCAGTACTTC.

The V gene is TRBV28, the J gene TRBJ2-3; tentative D call: TRBD2 (6 bases). Germline V CDR1 and CDR2: MDHEN, SYDVKM. CDR3 size: 13 residues. Trimming left V 5 bases short and J 5 bases short, with 11 bases between. For the CDR3, the DNA is TGTGCCAGCAGTACTCAGGGAGGAGATACGCAGTATTTT. Its protein product is CASSTQGGDTQYF.

About this clone itself: Other DNA sequences in the sample encode the same CDR3. The chain's CDR3 is CASSERQMNTEAFF. The CDR3 DNA sequence: TGTGCCAGCAGTGAGCGACAGATGAACACTGAAGCTTTCTTT. The chain links TRBV2 to TRBJ1-1; D might be TRBD1 (5 bases). This CDR3 is built from 14 residues. CDR1 and CDR2 (germline): SNHLY, FYNNEI. V was pared by 3 bases and J by 0 bases, with 8 bases between.

The rearrangement uses TRBV27 and TRBJ2-3, with 9 bases lining up with TRBD1. This CDR3 comprises 16 residues. V dropped 7 bases and J dropped 11; count of bases not matched to a gene: 19. Per germline, CDR1 MNHEY and CDR2 SMNVEV (reference sequence). CDR3 DNA: TGTGCCAGCACCCAGGAAGGGGGACAGGGTGGGCTTGGGCAGTATTTT. This sequence encodes CASTQEGGQGGLGQYF.

CDR3 DNA sequence: TGTGCCAGTCGAGCCCCAACAGGGAACTCTGGGGCCAACGTCCTGACTTTC. Protein: CASRAPTGNSGANVLTF. V is TRBV28 and J is TRBJ2-6, with D possibly being TRBD1 (6 bases). CDR3 length: 17 residues. Deletions cut 9 bases from V and 0 bases from J, with 18 bases between. Germline V lookup: CDR1 MDHEN, CDR2 SYDVKM. The whole variable domain, remainder taken from reference TRBV28 and TRBJ2-6, is DVKVTQSSRYLVKRTGEKVFLECVQDMDHENMFWYRQDPGLGLRLIYFSYDVKMKEKGDIPEGYSVSREKKERFSLILESASTNQTSMYLCASRAPTGNSGANVLTFGAGSRLTVL.

In this sample, this clone turned up once. The chain is built from TRBV30 and TRBJ2-1; D is possibly TRBD1 (5 bases). Germline loops: CDR1 GTSNPN, CDR2 SVGIG (reference sequence). The ends were cut back, 8 bases at V and 7 bases at J, with 24 bases in the middle. The CDR3 is made up of 15 amino acids. The CDR3 DNA follows: TGTGCCGGGTGGAAGGGGCACATCATCGTGAATGAGCAGTTCTTC. This sequence encodes CAGWKGHIIVNEQFF.

The chain recombines TRBV9 with TRBJ1-1, with D perhaps matching TRBD1 (6 bases). The CDR3 is made up of 15 amino acids. Germline CDR1 is SGDLS and CDR2 is YYNGEE. V was trimmed by 6 bases and J by 5 bases, leaving 20 bases between them. The chain's CDR3 is CASNLIGRGGTEAFF. CDR3 DNA: TGTGCCAGCAACTTAATTGGGAGAGGGGGAACTGAAGCTTTCTTT.

The V and J genes are TRBV19 and TRBJ2-3; 8 nucleotides match TRBD2. Germline assignment: CDR1 LNHDA and CDR2 SQIVND (reference sequence). This CDR3 comprises 16 residues. The V and J ends lost 3 bases and 2 bases, in that order; junction bases with no gene match: 7. The CDR3 spells CASSILSGSITDTQYF. CDR3 DNA: TGTGCCAGTAGTATTCTCAGCGGGAGCATCACAGATACGCAGTATTTT. The full variable domain, its missing parts supplied by reference TRBV19 and TRBJ2-3, is DGGITQSPKYLFRKEGQNVTLSCEQNLNHDAMYWYRQDPGQGLRLIYYSQIVNDFQKGDIAEGYSVSREKKESFPLTVTSAQKNPTAFYLCASSILSGSITDTQYFGPGTRLTVL.